This T cell receptor (beta chain) was captured by sequencing in a study of spatial heterogeneity in lung cancer. The J segment lost 5 bases and the V segment lost 2 bases, leaving 2 bases of the junction unmatched. This CDR3 is 14 amino acids long. Germline values: CDR1 SNHLY, CDR2 FYNNEI. In TCRdb, the 5' RACE reads were re-called with MiXCR into one record per CDR3 protein. The sample contains tens of thousands of distinct CDR3 sequences, under 7% of which appear only once. Indicated time point: sample taken at primary tumor resection. No cell sorting; template was whole RNA from tumor, lung tissue or PBMC. This clonotype was observed a few times.

The sequence came from a male donor with early-stage non-small cell lung cancer. This rearrangement joins TRBV2 to TRBJ2-5; 10 nucleotides match TRBD2. This material consisted of PBMCs, taken at surgery. CDR3 in amino acids: CASSELAGVETQYF. In DNA, the CDR3 is TGTGCCAGCAGTGAACTAGCGGGGGTGGAGACCCAGTACTTC.